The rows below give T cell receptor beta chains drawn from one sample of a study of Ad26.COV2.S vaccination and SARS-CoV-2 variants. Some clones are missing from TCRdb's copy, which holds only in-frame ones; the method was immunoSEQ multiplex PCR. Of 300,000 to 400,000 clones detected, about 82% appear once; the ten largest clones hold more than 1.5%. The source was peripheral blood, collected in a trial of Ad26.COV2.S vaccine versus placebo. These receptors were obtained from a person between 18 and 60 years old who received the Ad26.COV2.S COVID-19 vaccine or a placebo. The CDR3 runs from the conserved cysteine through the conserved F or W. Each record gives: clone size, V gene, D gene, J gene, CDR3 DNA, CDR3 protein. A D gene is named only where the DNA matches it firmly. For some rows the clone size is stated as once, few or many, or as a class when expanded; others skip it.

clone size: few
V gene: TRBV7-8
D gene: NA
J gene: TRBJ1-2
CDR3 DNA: TGTGCCAGCAGCTCCCTTTTGGAGGGGAGCTATGGCTACACCTTC
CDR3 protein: CASSSLLEGSYGYTF

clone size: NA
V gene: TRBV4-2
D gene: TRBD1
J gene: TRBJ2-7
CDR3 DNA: TGTGCCAGCAGCCAAGATATTGGCCGGGACAGGGTCAACGAGCAGTACTTC
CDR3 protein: CASSQDIGRDRVNEQYF

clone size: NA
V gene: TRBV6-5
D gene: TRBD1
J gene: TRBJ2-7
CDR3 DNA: TGTGCCAGCAGGACAGGGGGCGGCTACGAGCAGTACTTC
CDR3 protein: CASRTGGGYEQYF

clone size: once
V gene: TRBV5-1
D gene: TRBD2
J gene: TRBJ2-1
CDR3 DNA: TGCGCCAGCAGCTCAACCGCGGGACTAGCGGGGGTCAATGAGCAGTTCTTC
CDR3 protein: CASSSTAGLAGVNEQFF

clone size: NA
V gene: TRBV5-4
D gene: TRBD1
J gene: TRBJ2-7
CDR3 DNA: TGTGCCAGCAGCTTGGGACCAACAGGGGGGTCGGACGAGCAGTACTTC
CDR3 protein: CASSLGPTGGSDEQYF

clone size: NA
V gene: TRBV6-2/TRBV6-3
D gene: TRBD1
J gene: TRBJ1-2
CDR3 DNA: TGTGCCAGCAGCGGACAGGGGGCGAAAAGGAATGGCTACACCTTC
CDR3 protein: CASSGQGAKRNGYTF

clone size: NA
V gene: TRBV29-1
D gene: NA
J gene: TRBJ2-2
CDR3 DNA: TGCAGCGTTGGTAGGAGAACCGGGGAGCTGTTTTTT
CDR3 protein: CSVGRRTGELFF

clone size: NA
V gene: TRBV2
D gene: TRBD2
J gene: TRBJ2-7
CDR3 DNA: TGTGCCAGCAGTGAACCCAGTTACGGACTAGCGGGGGGGCCCCCTTACGAGCAGTACTTC
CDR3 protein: CASSEPSYGLAGGPPYEQYF

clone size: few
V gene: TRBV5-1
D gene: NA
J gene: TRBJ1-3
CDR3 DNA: TGCGCCAGCAGTACCACCCACGGCGCCTCTGGAAACACCATATATTTT
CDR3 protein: CASSTTHGASGNTIYF

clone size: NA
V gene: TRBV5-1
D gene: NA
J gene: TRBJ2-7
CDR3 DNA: TGCGCCAGCAGTCAAAAGGGACCTCAGTACTTC
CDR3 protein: CASSQKGPQYF

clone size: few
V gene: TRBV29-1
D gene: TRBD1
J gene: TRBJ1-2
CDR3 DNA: TGCAGCGTCGCATCGCTCCGGGACAGAGATGGCTACACCTTC
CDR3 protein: CSVASLRDRDGYTF

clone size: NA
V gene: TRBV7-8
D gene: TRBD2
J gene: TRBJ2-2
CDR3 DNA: TGTGCCAGCAGCTTGCTAGCGGGCACCGGGGAGCTGTTTTTT
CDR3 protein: CASSLLAGTGELFF

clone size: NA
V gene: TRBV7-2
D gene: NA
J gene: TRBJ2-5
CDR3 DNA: TGTGCCAGCAGCCGGGACATCCAAGAGACCCAGTACTTC
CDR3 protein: CASSRDIQETQYF

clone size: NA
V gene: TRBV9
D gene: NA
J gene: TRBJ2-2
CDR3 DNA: TGTGCCAGCAGCGTATGGGCAGATCTGAACACCGGGGAGCTGTTTTTT
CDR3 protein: CASSVWADLNTGELFF

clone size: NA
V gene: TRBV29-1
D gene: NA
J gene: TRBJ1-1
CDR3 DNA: TGCAGCGTCGGAACAGGGAACACTGAAGCTTTCTTT
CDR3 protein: CSVGTGNTEAFF

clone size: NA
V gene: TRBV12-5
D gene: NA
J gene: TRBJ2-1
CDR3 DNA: TGTGCTAGTGGTTTGGTACATGGCTACAATGAGCAGTTCTTC
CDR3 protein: CASGLVHGYNEQFF

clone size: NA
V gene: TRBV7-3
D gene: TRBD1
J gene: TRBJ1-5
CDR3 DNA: TGTGCCAGCAGCTTAAACAGGGGGGTCAATCAGCCCCAGCATTTT
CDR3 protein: CASSLNRGVNQPQHF

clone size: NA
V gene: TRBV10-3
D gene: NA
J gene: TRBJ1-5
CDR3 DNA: TGTGCCATCAGTGAGGACCGCGGCGAGGATCAGCCCCAGCATTTT
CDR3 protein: CAISEDRGEDQPQHF

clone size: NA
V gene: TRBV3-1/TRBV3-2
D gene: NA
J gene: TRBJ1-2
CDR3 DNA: TGTGCCAGCAGCCGGGACGGGACTGACTATGGCTACACCTTC
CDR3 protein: CASSRDGTDYGYTF

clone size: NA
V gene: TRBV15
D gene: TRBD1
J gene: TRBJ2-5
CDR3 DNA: TGTGCCACCAGCAGAGATAAGTCCATAGGGACAGGGGCGGAGACCCAGTACTTC
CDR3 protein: CATSRDKSIGTGAETQYF

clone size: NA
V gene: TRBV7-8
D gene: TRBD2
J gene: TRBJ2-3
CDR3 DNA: TGTGCCAGCAGCAAACTAGCGGGGGGCATCACAGATACGCAGTATTTT
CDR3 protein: CASSKLAGGITDTQYF

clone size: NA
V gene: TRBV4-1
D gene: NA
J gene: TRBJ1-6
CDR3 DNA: TGCGCCAGCAGCCAGGGGCTTAGTGAGGGGAATTCACCCCTCCACTTT
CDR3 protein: CASSQGLSEGNSPLHF

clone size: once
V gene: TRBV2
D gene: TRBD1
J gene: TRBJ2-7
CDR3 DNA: TGTGCCAGCCTCCCGACAGGGGGCGATGAGCAGTACTTC
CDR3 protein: CASLPTGGDEQYF

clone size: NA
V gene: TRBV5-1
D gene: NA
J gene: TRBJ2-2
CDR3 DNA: TGCGCCAGCAGCTTACAGGGAACCGGGGAGCTGTTTTTT
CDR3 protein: CASSLQGTGELFF

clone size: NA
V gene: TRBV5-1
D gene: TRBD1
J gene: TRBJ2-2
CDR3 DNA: TGCGCCAGCAGCCAGGGGACAGGGGGCGCGGGCACCGGGGAGCTGTTTTTT
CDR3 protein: CASSQGTGGAGTGELFF

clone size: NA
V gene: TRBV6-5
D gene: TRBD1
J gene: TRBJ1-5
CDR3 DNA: TGTGCCAGCAGACGACAGGGCCGCAATCAGCCCCAGCATTTT
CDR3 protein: CASRRQGRNQPQHF

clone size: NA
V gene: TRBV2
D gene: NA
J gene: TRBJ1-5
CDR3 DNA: TGTGCCAGCAGTCTCGGACAGTATGGGCAGCCCCAGCATTTT
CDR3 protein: CASSLGQYGQPQHF

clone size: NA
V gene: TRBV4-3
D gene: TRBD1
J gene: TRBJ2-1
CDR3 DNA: TGCGCCAGCAGCCAAGAGGGACAGACCTCCTACAATGAGCAGTTCTTC
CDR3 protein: CASSQEGQTSYNEQFF

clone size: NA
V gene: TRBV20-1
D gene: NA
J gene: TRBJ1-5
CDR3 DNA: TGCAGTGCTAGTTACGGGGGGCTGAGTCAGCCCCAGCATTTT
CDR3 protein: CSASYGGLSQPQHF

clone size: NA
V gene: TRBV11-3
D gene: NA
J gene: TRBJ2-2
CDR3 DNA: TGTGCCAGCAGCTCGGCCAGGGAGGCCGGGGAGCTGTTTTTT
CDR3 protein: CASSSAREAGELFF

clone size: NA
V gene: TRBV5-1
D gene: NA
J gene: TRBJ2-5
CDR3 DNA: TGCGCCAGCAGCTTTTCGGGATCTAGGGAGACCCAGTACTTC
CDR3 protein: CASSFSGSRETQYF

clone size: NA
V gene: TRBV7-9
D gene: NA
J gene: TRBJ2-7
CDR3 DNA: TGTGCCAGCAGCTCTACCGGGATCCCCTACGAGCAGTACTTC
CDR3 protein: CASSSTGIPYEQYF

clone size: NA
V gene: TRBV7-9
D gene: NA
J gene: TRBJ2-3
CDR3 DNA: TGTGCCAGCGGATACGTTGGGTTAGATACGCAGTATTTT
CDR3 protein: CASGYVGLDTQYF

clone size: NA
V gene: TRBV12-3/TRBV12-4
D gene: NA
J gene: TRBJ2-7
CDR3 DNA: TGTGCCAGCAGTTTAGCGGGGGATTACGAGCAGTACTTC
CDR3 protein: CASSLAGDYEQYF

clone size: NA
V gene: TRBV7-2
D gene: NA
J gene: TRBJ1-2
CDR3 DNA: TGTGCCAGCAGCCCTGACGGGGTCTGGGGTGGCTACACCTTC
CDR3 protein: CASSPDGVWGGYTF

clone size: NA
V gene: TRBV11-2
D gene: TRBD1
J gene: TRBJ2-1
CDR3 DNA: TGTGCCAGCAGCCTACGGACAGGGACGGGAAATGAGCAGTTCTTC
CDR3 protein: CASSLRTGTGNEQFF

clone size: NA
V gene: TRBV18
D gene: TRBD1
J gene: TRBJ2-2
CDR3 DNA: TGTGCCAGCTCACGATCGCCGGGACAGATACTCACCGGGGAGCTGTTTTTT
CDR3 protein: CASSRSPGQILTGELFF

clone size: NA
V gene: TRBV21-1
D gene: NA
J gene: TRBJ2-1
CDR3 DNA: TGTGCCAGCAGCGCCCACCTCGAGGCCCCAAGGGACAATGAGCAGTTCTTC
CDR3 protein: CASSAHLEAPRDNEQFF

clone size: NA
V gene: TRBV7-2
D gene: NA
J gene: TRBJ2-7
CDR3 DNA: TGTGCCAGCAGCCCGGGAGGGGGCCGCTCCTACGAGCAGTACTTC
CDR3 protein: CASSPGGGRSYEQYF

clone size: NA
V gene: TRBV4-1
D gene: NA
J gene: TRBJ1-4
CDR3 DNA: TGCGCCAGCAGCCAAGCGTGGGCAGCCAGGAATGAAAAACTGTTTTTT
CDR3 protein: CASSQAWAARNEKLFF